This T cell receptor beta chain was sequenced in a study of shared clonotypes between healthy human individuals. Study-level background: The study used three CD4 naive, three CD4 memory, two CD8 naive and one CD8 memory plate per donor.

Comment on this clone: Its antigen is as yet unknown.

Both subsets, CD45RA+ naive and CD45RA-negative memory, were split from the CD4+ cells. Study-wide results and limits: Limitation of the genetic and exposure-history diversity represented came from the few donors. Clonotype sharing among the donors was expected to vary with sequencing depth.

Only in-frame clones appear in the TCRdb table, and some are missing; sequencing was by immunoSEQ multiplex PCR. This sample has roughly 2.4 million clones, with 95% found just once. Sequencing input: naive CD4+ T cells sorted from blood. Subset in this sample: CD45RA+ positively selected. This sequence was found in a man aged 18 to 35 in good health.

The CDR3 reads CASSQDRYNEQFF. CDR3 bases: TGTGCCAGCAGTCAAGACAGGTACAATGAGCAGTTCTTC. The V call is TRBV2, the J call TRBJ2-1; a weak D match, TRBD1 (6 bases). Trimming stripped 5 bases from V and 4 bases from J, with 9 bases between. The CDR3 contains 13 residues. Germline V gene lookup returns CDR1 SNHLY and CDR2 FYNNEI.